This record looks at one T cell receptor beta chain sequence and its context. Its antigen is undetermined. V was clipped by 1 base and J by 1 base, with 7 bases between them. Germline assignment: CDR1 SGHAT and CDR2 FQNNGV. CDR3 length equals 14 residues. This specimen comes from a study of cytotoxic CD8 clonotypes in ibrutinib-treated CLL. The wider study: Overall, some 25 responses were partial and 2 complete; following median 68 months, about 15 patients stayed remitted and about 12 progressed. Following treatment for a median roughly 12 months, range 6 to 36, response samples were then taken. Study results and caveats: On treatment, the uncommon public clonotypes contracted or remained stable.

Measured with immunoSEQ multiplex PCR; TCRdb has only the in-frame clones, and not every one. In the table there are around 70,000 clones, over 65% of which are singletons. The V call is TRBV11-2, the J call TRBJ1-1; D is perhaps TRBD1 (5 bases). The sequenced sample was PBMCs, obtained after 24 months of ibrutinib treatment. This clonotype was sampled from a human donor with chronic lymphocytic leukemia. The CDR3 is CASSLAGQNTEAFF. DNA for the CDR3: TGTGCCAGCAGCTTAGCGGGGCAGAACACTGAAGCTTTCTTT.